This entry concerns a single T cell receptor (beta chain). The sample originates from a study of blood T cell repertoires in COVID-19. Study-wide background: Acute and convalescent COVID-19 specimens originated in the United States, Italy and Spain.

TCRdb keeps only in-frame clones here, not all; method: immunoSEQ multiplex PCR. The sample contains roughly 190,000 clones, around 84% of which appear only once. Patients from Seattle were sampled longitudinally, starting during active infection. Germline-derived CDR1 and CDR2 are KGHSH and LQKENI. Trimming stripped 3 bases from V and 0 bases from J, with 12 bases between. The CDR3 is 16 residues long. The TCR was taken from a woman aged 65 to 85 with COVID-19, enrolled during active disease. Sequencing input: peripheral blood. The chain recombines TRBV18 with TRBJ1-3; D is ambiguous. The CDR3 protein is CASSPQTQSSGNTIYF. The CDR3 DNA sequence: TGTGCCAGCTCACCGCAAACTCAAAGCTCTGGAAACACCATATATTTT.